One and the same sample provided the 8 T cell receptor beta chains below, sequenced in a study of technical replicates of blood from several donors listed by TCRdb under 2017. The library relied on the immunoSEQ multiplex PCR assay. Not all clones reach the TCRdb copy of this immuneACCESS table, which keeps in-frame sequences only. Checked studies attribute under half of the gap to unresolved V genes and leave the rest unexplained. In all, the sample holds about 61,000 clones, and 95% to 98% of those were seen once. The top ten constitute about 0.2% of the sample. Sequencing used T cells isolated from PBMCs. The receptors shown here come from a human donor in good health.

The chain is built from TRBV4-1 and TRBJ2-2; TRBD2 matches at 10 bases. With 3 bases clipped from V and 8 bases from J, the junction kept 12 bases outside the gene matches. The germline V gene encodes CDR1 MGHRA and CDR2 YSYEKL. The CDR3 contains 17 residues. For the CDR3, the DNA is TGCGCCAGCAGCCAGGGACTAGCGAGAAAAATAGAGGGGGAGCTGTTTTTT. This codes for CASSQGLARKIEGELFF.

The chain is built from TRBV4-1 and TRBJ2-7, with 7 bases that match TRBD2. The germline gives CDR1 MGHRA, CDR2 YSYEKL. Trimming at V came to 1 base and at J to 0 bases, leaving 6 bases not matched to a gene. The CDR3 has 16 amino acids. The CDR3 is CASSQAPSGYSYEQYF. DNA of the CDR3: TGCGCCAGCAGCCAAGCACCTAGCGGATACTCCTACGAGCAGTACTTC.

CDR3: CASSSAQGNTEAFF. CDR3 nucleotides: TGTGCCAGCAGCTCCGCTCAGGGAAACACTGAAGCTTTCTTT. The chain couples TRBV7-8 to TRBJ1-1; TRBD1 is a possible D gene (5 bases). CDR1 and CDR2 (germline): SGHVS, FQNEAQ. The CDR3 spans 14 residues. Trimming cost V 4 bases and J 2 bases, with 11 bases left between them.

V is TRBV28 and J is TRBJ1-4; the D gene is possibly TRBD1 (6 bases). V was cut by 8 bases and J by 8 bases, with 15 bases left in between. The CDR3 covers 13 residues. CDR1 is MDHEN and CDR2 is SYDVKM in the germline V gene. DNA of the CDR3: TGTGCCAGCTTGGGGGCGCTTTGGGAAAAACTGTTTTTT. Its protein is CASLGALWEKLFF. Looking up the rest from reference TRBV28 and TRBJ1-4 gives the full variable domain: DVKVTQSSRYLVKRTGEKVFLECVQDMDHENMFWYRQDPGLGLRLIYFSYDVKMKEKGDIPEGYSVSREKKERFSLILESASTNQTSMYLCASLGALWEKLFFGSGTQLSVL.

The V gene is TRBV14, the J gene TRBJ2-7; D gene uncertain. Germline lookup yields CDR1 SGHDN and CDR2 FVKESK. Trimming cost V 1 base and J 3 bases, with 7 bases left between them. This CDR3 is built from 13 residues. As DNA, the CDR3 is TGTGCCAGCAGCCAAGTCCGGAGCTACGAGCAGTACTTC. Its translation: CASSQVRSYEQYF.

The rearrangement links TRBV5-1 to TRBJ2-5; perhaps TRBD2 as D (6 bases). V was trimmed by 1 base and J by 5 bases, leaving 15 bases between them. The CDR3 runs to 15 residues. The V gene's germline CDR1 is SGHRS and CDR2 YFSETQ. CDR3 protein: CASSLIREMGETQYF. The CDR3 nucleotides read TGCGCCAGCAGCTTGATCCGGGAGATGGGGGAGACCCAGTACTTC.

The chain employs TRBV5-1 and TRBJ1-2; 10 nucleotides match TRBD1. CDR1 and CDR2 from the germline V gene are SGHRS and YFSETQ. Trimming at V came to 1 base and at J to 7 bases, leaving 13 bases not matched to a gene. This CDR3 has 17 amino acids. CDR3 in amino acids: CASSLSGKTGGGGGYTF. The CDR3 nucleotides read TGCGCCAGCAGCTTGTCGGGGAAGACAGGGGGCGGTGGTGGCTACACCTTC.

This clone was observed once. The chain couples TRBV5-1 to TRBJ2-1, with 11 bases that match TRBD1. Germline values: CDR1 SGHRS, CDR2 YFSETQ. This CDR3 contains 15 residues. V was pared by 4 bases and J by 6 bases, with 6 bases of the junction left unmatched. The CDR3 DNA reads TGCGCCAGCAGCCCACCCGGGACAGGGGGCAATGAGCAGTTCTTC. Its protein is CASSPPGTGGNEQFF.